These T cell receptor beta chains were read from a single sample in a study of T-cell reconstitution after alpha-beta-depleted transplantation in children. TCRdb re-derived calls from the PCR reads in MiXCR, one entry per CDR3 protein. The sample includes around 670,000 distinct CDR3 sequences, about an eighth seen only once; the top ten take 0.65% to 0.9%. This specimen was PBMCs, taken before TCRalphabeta/CD19-depleted stem cell transplant. These TCRs come from a girl under 10 years old with congenital amegakaryocytic thrombocytopenia, due to receive a stem cell transplant. The CDR3 runs from the conserved cysteine through the conserved F or W. A D gene is named only where the DNA matches it firmly. Clone size is shown for a subset of rows, as once, few, many or a class of expanded clone.

DNA: TGTGCCACAGCCCGGGCGGCGCTAGCGGGAGAGCCAGATACGCAGTATTTT
CDR3: CATARAALAGEPDTQYF
V: TRBV28
J: TRBJ2-3
size: few
D: TRBD2

DNA: TGTGCCATCAGTGACGGCGCCCAAGAGACCCAGTACTTC
CDR3: CAISDGAQETQYF
V: TRBV10-3
J: TRBJ2-5
size: many
D: -

DNA: TGTGCCAGCAAAGACAACAACCCCTCCTACGAGCAGTACTTC
CDR3: CASKDNNPSYEQYF
V: TRBV7-9
J: TRBJ2-7
size: -
D: -

DNA: TGCAGTGTCACTAGCGGAACTTACAATGAGCAGTTCTTC
CDR3: CSVTSGTYNEQFF
V: TRBV20-1
J: TRBJ2-1
size: many
D: TRBD2

DNA: TGTGCCAGCGCATGGGGTAGCGGGCCCTCCTACGAGCAGTACTTC
CDR3: CASAWGSGPSYEQYF
V: TRBV7-8
J: TRBJ2-7
size: -
D: TRBD2

DNA: TGCAGTGCTCCGACCGGGACTAGGGGGGTGGGGACCCAGTACTTC
CDR3: CSAPTGTRGVGTQYF
V: TRBV20-1
J: TRBJ2-5
size: -
D: TRBD2

DNA: TGCGCCAGCAGCCAACCGGACAGGGAGTTATACATTCAGTACTTC
CDR3: CASSQPDRELYIQYF
V: TRBV4-1
J: TRBJ2-4
size: many
D: TRBD1

DNA: TGTGCCAGCAGCACCGACGGATACAATTCACCCCTCCACTTT
CDR3: CASSTDGYNSPLHF
V: TRBV7-3
J: TRBJ1-6
size: many
D: -

DNA: TGCGCCAGCAGCCAAGTAGATAGCAATCAGCCCCAGCATTTT
CDR3: CASSQVDSNQPQHF
V: TRBV4-1
J: TRBJ1-5
size: few
D: -

DNA: TGCGCCAGCACCCTTGGTGAGGGAGCCAACTATGGCTACACCTTC
CDR3: CASTLGEGANYGYTF
V: TRBV5-1
J: TRBJ1-2
size: many
D: -

DNA: TGTGCCAGCAGCGCCGACCCGACAGGGGGGGGTGAAAAACTGTTTTTT
CDR3: CASSADPTGGGEKLFF
V: TRBV9
J: TRBJ1-4
size: many
D: TRBD1

DNA: TGTGCCAGCAGTTCCATAGCGGGAGGGCCTTCTGTCAAGCAGTACTTC
CDR3: CASSSIAGGPSVKQYF
V: TRBV12-3/TRBV12-4
J: TRBJ2-7
size: many
D: TRBD2

DNA: TGTGCCAGCAGTTTAAGAACTAGCGAGCCGCTTGGGCAGTTCTTC
CDR3: CASSLRTSEPLGQFF
V: TRBV28
J: TRBJ2-1
size: many
D: TRBD2

DNA: TGCAGTGCTAGGGGTAGCGGGAGGATCTCCGGGGAGCTGTTTTTT
CDR3: CSARGSGRISGELFF
V: TRBV20-1
J: TRBJ2-2
size: many
D: TRBD2

DNA: TGTGCCAGCGGACTGGAGACCCAGTACTTC
CDR3: CASGLETQYF
V: TRBV12-3/TRBV12-4
J: TRBJ2-5
size: -
D: -

DNA: TGTGTCAGCCTAAGACTGAATGAGCAGTTCTTC
CDR3: CVSLRLNEQFF
V: TRBV12-3/TRBV12-4
J: TRBJ2-1
size: -
D: -

DNA: TGTGCCAGCAGCTTAGGAGAGACAGATTCACCCCTCCACTTT
CDR3: CASSLGETDSPLHF
V: TRBV7-9
J: TRBJ1-6
size: -
D: -

DNA: TGCGCCAGCAGCTTAGAGGGTCTTGGGTATCAGCCCCAGCATTTT
CDR3: CASSLEGLGYQPQHF
V: TRBV5-1
J: TRBJ1-5
size: many
D: -

DNA: TGTGCCAGCAGCTTAGCTGTTATCGGGGGGTCCTACGAGCAGTACTTC
CDR3: CASSLAVIGGSYEQYF
V: TRBV7-6
J: TRBJ2-7
size: -
D: TRBD2

DNA: TGCAGCGTGGGACAGGGGACGCGAGGTAACAATGAGCAGTTCTTC
CDR3: CSVGQGTRGNNEQFF
V: TRBV29-1
J: TRBJ2-1
size: -
D: TRBD1

DNA: TGTGCCAGCAGTTTTGGGACAGGCACAGATACGCAGTATTTT
CDR3: CASSFGTGTDTQYF
V: TRBV6-5
J: TRBJ2-3
size: -
D: TRBD1

DNA: TGTGCCAGCAGCTCAATGGGTCTACGTTGGGATGAGCAGTTCTTC
CDR3: CASSSMGLRWDEQFF
V: TRBV7-2
J: TRBJ2-1
size: many
D: -